This TCR beta chain was recovered during a study of regulatory T cells in long-lasting Graves disease. Study-wide background: The term persistent Graves' disease signified upward of 5 years on antithyroid drugs with positive TSH receptor antibodies.

Study observations and caveats: Among the persistent patients, fewer than 3,000 public clonotypes were shared, more than the 950 to 1,000 shared among new patients.

In this sample, this clonotype turned up a few times. Its antigen is as yet unknown. Arm-PCR of CDR3 regions with iRepertoire HTBI primers generated TCR beta libraries. A single record per CDR3 protein comes from TCRdb applying MiXCR to the multiplex PCR reads. The table includes around 400,000 distinct CDR3 sequences, 20% to 25% detected once. This CDR3 spans 14 amino acids. CDR1 and CDR2 from the germline V gene are LNHDA and SQIVND (reference sequence). Trimming took off 3 bases at V and 0 bases at J, with 8 bases between the two ends. The time point was: persistent/refractory GD, antithyroid drugs over 5 years with positive TRAb. Extracted PBMC RNA gave rise to the TCR library. Patient provenance is recorded as an endocrinology department in Xi'an, China.

The genes are TRBV19 and TRBJ1-1, with D unclear. The receptor was derived from a woman aged 40-49 years with Graves disease. The material was peripheral blood mononuclear cells (PBMCs), obtained when the disease was refractory, from a patient treated with antithyroid drugs. CDR3 protein: CASSMVEVNTEAFF. Written as DNA, the CDR3 is TGTGCCAGTAGTATGGTGGAAGTGAACACTGAAGCTTTCTTT.